This is a list of T cell receptor beta chains from one sample in a study of human versus mouse CDR3 diversity and MHC coevolution. Libraries were prepared by immunoSEQ multiplex PCR; TCRdb keeps only in-frame clonotypes and omits some of them. The sample contains tens of thousands of clones, about 93% of which appear only once. Sequencing was done on a sample of naive CD4+ T cells from blood. The source of these receptors is a person between 55 and 69 years old in good health. Each CDR3 is given with its conserved first and last residue. D genes are given only for firm matches. Size is stated for part of the rows, as once, few or many counts, or as a class when the clone is expanded.

J	D	size	V	DNA	CDR3
TRBJ2-1	TRBD2	.	TRBV9	TGTGCCAGCAGCGTTAGCGGGAGCTCCTACAATGAGCAGTTCTTC	CASSVSGSSYNEQFF
TRBJ2-2	TRBD1	.	TRBV7-6	TGTGCCAGCAGCCGCGGGACAGGGCCCACCGGGGAGCTGTTTTTT	CASSRGTGPTGELFF
TRBJ2-1	TRBD2	.	TRBV6-5	TGTGCCAGCAGTTACGTGGCGGGAGGGATACGAAATGAGCAGTTCTTC	CASSYVAGGIRNEQFF
TRBJ2-2	TRBD1	.	TRBV6-5	TGTGCCAGCAGCCGGACAGGGGGAACCGGGGAGCTGTTTTTT	CASSRTGGTGELFF
TRBJ1-1	.	.	TRBV7-3	TGTGCCAGCAGCTTAGAGGCGAACACTGAAGCTTTCTTT	CASSLEANTEAFF
TRBJ1-1	.	.	TRBV5-1	TGCGCCAGCAGCTTGGGGCCTAACACTGAAGCTTTCTTT	CASSLGPNTEAFF
TRBJ2-1	.	once	TRBV7-3	TGTGCCAGCAGCTTCGCCGGAGGGAGTAATGAGCAGTTCTTC	CASSFAGGSNEQFF
TRBJ2-7	TRBD1	.	TRBV6-1	TGTGCCAGCAGTGACCCCAAGGGACAGGGGGCCTACGAGCAGTACTTC	CASSDPKGQGAYEQYF
TRBJ2-7	.	.	TRBV11-3	TGTGCCAGCAGCCCCGCGGCTAACTCCTACGAGCAGTACTTC	CASSPAANSYEQYF
TRBJ2-2	.	.	TRBV5-1	TGCGCCAGCAGCTTGACCCTGACAGGAGCGAACACCGGGGAGCTGTTTTTT	CASSLTLTGANTGELFF
TRBJ2-3	.	.	TRBV5-4	TGTGCCAGCAGCTCCTTAGGCACAGATACGCAGTATTTT	CASSSLGTDTQYF
TRBJ2-7	.	.	TRBV29-1	TGCAGCGTTGGGAAACAGGGCACCGAGCAGTACTTC	CSVGKQGTEQYF
TRBJ1-6	TRBD1	.	TRBV7-8	TGTGCCAGCAGCAGGGGGCCGAATTCACCCCTCCACTTT	CASSRGPNSPLHF
TRBJ2-7	TRBD1	.	TRBV6-6	TGTGCCAGCAGCCCGGGCAGGGGGCTCTACGAGCAGTACTTC	CASSPGRGLYEQYF
TRBJ1-1	.	.	TRBV5-1	TGCGCCAGCAGCCCCGACTCCCTTGAAGCTTTCTTT	CASSPDSLEAFF
TRBJ2-5	.	.	TRBV16	TGTGCCAGCAGCCAATCGGAGGAGACCCAGTACTTC	CASSQSEETQYF
TRBJ2-1	TRBD2	.	TRBV7-3	TGTGCCAGCAGCTCGCGGAGCGGGAGAGACAATGAGCAGTTCTTC	CASSSRSGRDNEQFF
TRBJ2-4	TRBD2	.	TRBV19	TGTGCCAGTAGTCCAACCTCGGGGGGAGGCCCTACCGCCGGGATTCAGTACTTC	CASSPTSGGGPTAGIQYF
TRBJ1-1	.	.	TRBV6-6	TGTGCCAGCGGTTACGAGGCTCTAGCTTTCTTT	CASGYEALAFF
TRBJ2-3	.	.	TRBV11-3	TGTGCCAGCAGCTTAGGGGGCAGGGGAGGCACAGATACGCAGTATTTT	CASSLGGRGGTDTQYF